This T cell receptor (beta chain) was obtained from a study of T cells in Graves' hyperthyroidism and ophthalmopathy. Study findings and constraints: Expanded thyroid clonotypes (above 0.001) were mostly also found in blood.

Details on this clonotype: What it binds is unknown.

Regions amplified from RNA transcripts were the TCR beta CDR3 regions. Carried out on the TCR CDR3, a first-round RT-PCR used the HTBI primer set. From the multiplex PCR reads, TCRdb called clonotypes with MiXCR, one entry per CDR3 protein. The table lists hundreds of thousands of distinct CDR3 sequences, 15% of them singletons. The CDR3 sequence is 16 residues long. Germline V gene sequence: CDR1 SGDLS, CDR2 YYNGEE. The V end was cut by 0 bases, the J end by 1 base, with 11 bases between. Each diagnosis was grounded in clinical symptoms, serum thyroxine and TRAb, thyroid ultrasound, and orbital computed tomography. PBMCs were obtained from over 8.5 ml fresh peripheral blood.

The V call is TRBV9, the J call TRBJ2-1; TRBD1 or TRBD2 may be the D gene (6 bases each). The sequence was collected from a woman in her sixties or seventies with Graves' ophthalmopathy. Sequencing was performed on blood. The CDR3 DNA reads TGTGCCAGCAGCGTAGAAGGGGGGCTATCCTACAATGAGCAGTTCTTC. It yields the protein CASSVEGGLSYNEQFF.